These 23 T cell receptor beta chains were sequenced from one sample in a study of CD8 T cells in Susac syndrome. An input of roughly 0.45 to 1 ug of RNA was subjected to reverse transcription using random hexamers. In TCRdb, the immunoSEQ multiplex PCR reads were re-called with MiXCR into one record per CDR3 protein. The sample includes 110,000 or so distinct CDR3 sequences, 85% to 95% of them seen just once. Sequenced sample: CD4+ T cells from PBMCs. These receptors were taken from a human donor with multiple sclerosis.

The chain links TRBV30 to TRBJ1-6; 8 bases fit TRBD1. This CDR3 spans 14 amino acids. Looked up from germline, CDR1 is GTSNPN and CDR2 is SVGIG (reference sequence). The ends lost 5 bases at V and 9 bases at J; junction bases unmatched: 9. The CDR3 DNA follows: TGTGCCTGGGACCCGGGACAGGATCTTTCACCCCTCCACTTT. This sequence encodes CAWDPGQDLSPLHF.

The chain is built from TRBV5-1 and TRBJ2-7; D is unclear. The germline CDR1 and CDR2 sequences are SGHRS and YFSETQ. V lost 0 bases to trimming and J lost 0 bases, with 10 bases between them. The CDR3 length is 15 residues. CDR3 nucleotides: TGCGCCAGCAGCTTGGGGCAGCTCTCCTCCTACGAGCAGTACTTC. Residues: CASSLGQLSSYEQYF.

The chain combines TRBV2 with TRBJ2-2, with a tentative D call TRBD1 (6 bases). This CDR3 contains 14 residues. Germline CDR1 is SNHLY and CDR2 is FYNNEI. With 2 bases removed from V and 6 bases from J, the gap between germline ends came to 10 bases. The CDR3 DNA reads TGTGCCAGCAGTGAACGGACAGCAGCCGGGGAGCTGTTTTTT. Translated, it gives CASSERTAAGELFF.

This chain joins TRBV6-5 and TRBJ1-1; D gene uncertain. The germline V gene encodes CDR1 MNHEY and CDR2 SVGAGI. The CDR3 has 13 residues. Trimming removed 4 bases from V and 5 bases from J, with 11 bases in between. The CDR3 here is CASSWTALTEAFF. In DNA, the CDR3 is TGTGCCAGCAGTTGGACGGCATTAACTGAAGCTTTCTTT.

The chain links TRBV6-1 to TRBJ1-2; D might be TRBD1 (6 bases). With 4 bases removed from V and 13 bases from J, the gap between germline ends came to 16 bases. CDR1 is MNHNS and CDR2 is SASEGT in the germline V gene. The CDR3 length is 12 residues. CDR3 residues: CASSGNREASTF. CDR3 bases: TGTGCCAGCAGTGGAAACAGGGAGGCGTCCACCTTC.

This clonotype was observed a single time. The rearrangement links TRBV5-1 to TRBJ1-1; no firm D call. There are 14 residues in the CDR3. Germline CDR1 reads SGHRS; CDR2 reads YFSETQ. V was cut by 4 bases and J by 1 base, with 11 bases left in between. The CDR3 loop reads CASSVDRQNTEAFF. The DNA of the CDR3 is TGCGCCAGCAGCGTGGACCGGCAGAACACTGAAGCTTTCTTT.

This clonotype has just one count. The chain recombines TRBV20-1 with TRBJ1-2; 8 bases map to TRBD1. The CDR3 consists of 11 residues. Trimming at V came to 7 bases and at J to 7 bases, leaving 5 bases not matched to a gene. Germline values: CDR1 DFQATT, CDR2 SNEGSKA (reference sequence). The CDR3 here is CSDQGAIGYTF. In DNA, the CDR3 is TGCAGTGACCAGGGGGCGATTGGCTACACCTTC.

The genes are TRBV6-5 and TRBJ1-2; no firm D call. In germline, CDR1 is MNHEY, CDR2 SVGAGI. Trimming removed 11 bases from V and 6 bases from J, with 19 bases in between. The CDR3 consists of 13 residues. CDR3 nucleotide sequence: TGTGCCGTACGGCCCGGGCCGGGCCATGGCTACACCTTC. Amino acids: CAVRPGPGHGYTF.

The V and J genes are TRBV30 and TRBJ1-3, with D hard to call. Looked up from germline, CDR1 is GTSNPN and CDR2 is SVGIG (reference sequence). The CDR3 loop spans 14 amino acids. V gave up 4 bases and J gave up 4 bases, with 14 bases separating them. In DNA, the CDR3 is TGTGCCTGGACCGGGCGACTCTCAGGAAACACCATATATTTT. It encodes CAWTGRLSGNTIYF.

Here the CDR3 reads CASSLRQGVGTGELFF. In DNA form, the CDR3 reads TGTGCCAGCAGCTTAAGGCAGGGAGTAGGTACCGGGGAGCTGTTTTTT. The genes are TRBV5-6 and TRBJ2-2, with D tentatively TRBD1 or TRBD2 (5 bases each). The V end was cut by 2 bases, the J end by 5 bases, with 16 bases between. The germline gives CDR1 SGHDT, CDR2 YYEEEE. This CDR3 is built from 16 residues.

The V call is TRBV30, the J call TRBJ1-1; D uncertain. The germline V gene encodes CDR1 GTSNPN and CDR2 SVGIG (reference sequence). V lost 5 bases to trimming and J lost 0 bases, with 13 bases between them. The CDR3 sequence is 14 residues long. CDR3 region: CAWQTGVMNTEAFF. DNA of the CDR3: TGTGCCTGGCAAACTGGGGTTATGAACACTGAAGCTTTCTTT.

J is TRBJ1-2 and V is TRBV10-3; D is possibly TRBD1 (5 bases). The CDR3 is 14 amino acids. V lost 4 bases and J 1 base, leaving 10 bases between the germline ends. Germline CDR1 and CDR2: ENHRY and SYGVKD. CDR3 bases: TGTGCCATCAGTGTACAGGCGGGTAACTATGGCTACACCTTC. It yields the protein CAISVQAGNYGYTF.

The chain combines TRBV12-3 or TRBV12-4 with TRBJ1-1; D is undetermined. The CDR3 totals 15 residues. V gave up 6 bases and J gave up 1 base, with 15 bases separating them. CDR3 in DNA: TGTGCCAGCAGCTACAGCACTGGGAGGAACACTGAAGCTTTCTTT. Encoded protein: CASSYSTGRNTEAFF.

The J gene is TRBJ2-5, the V gene TRBV20-1; no reliable D call. Germline CDR1 reads DFQATT; CDR2 reads SNEGSKA (reference sequence). The CDR3 totals 14 residues. V was pared by 2 bases and J by 6 bases, with 16 bases between. CDR3 sequence reads: CSARRQALKQTQYF. CDR3 bases: TGCAGTGCTAGAAGACAAGCCCTCAAACAGACCCAGTACTTC.

The chain joins TRBV7-2 to TRBJ2-5; a weak D match, TRBD1 (6 bases). V lost 5 bases, J lost 1 base, and 14 bases lay in between. CDR1 is SGHTA and CDR2 is FQGNSA in the germline V gene. The CDR3 totals 15 residues. The CDR3 DNA follows: TGTGCCAGCAGCGGTGGGGGCAGCCTCCAAGAGACCCAGTACTTC. It encodes CASSGGGSLQETQYF.

This clonotype was observed a single time. V and J are TRBV9 and TRBJ2-1; maybe TRBD1 (5 bases). V was clipped by 0 bases and J by 0 bases, with 7 bases between them. The V gene's germline CDR1 is SGDLS and CDR2 YYNGEE. This CDR3 has 15 residues. Written as DNA, the CDR3 is TGTGCCAGCAGCGTAGAGGGGCACTCCTACAATGAGCAGTTCTTC. Residues: CASSVEGHSYNEQFF.

This chain joins TRBV2 and TRBJ2-3, with TRBD1 matching over 7 bases. The germline gives CDR1 SNHLY, CDR2 FYNNEI. Trimming took 4 bases from V and 5 from J; bases not matched to a gene: 6. The CDR3 is 14 residues long. CDR3 sequence (DNA): TGTGCCAGCAGTGGACAGGGTGGAGAAGATACGCAGTATTTT. It specifies CASSGQGGEDTQYF.

V gene TRBV9 combines with J gene TRBJ2-1; tentatively, D is TRBD1 (6 bases). The CDR3 contains 13 residues. V was clipped by 3 bases and J by 3 bases, with 7 bases between them. Germline V gene data show CDR1 as SGDLS and CDR2 as YYNGEE. The CDR3 is CASSADSYNEQFF. The CDR3 DNA reads TGTGCCAGCAGCGCGGACAGCTACAATGAGCAGTTCTTC.

This clonotype occurred once. J is TRBJ1-1 and V is TRBV4-2; 7 positions agree with TRBD1. Trimming removed 1 base from V and 5 bases from J; junction bases left unmatched: 10. CDR1 and CDR2 (germline): LGHNA, YNFKEQ. The CDR3 consists of 16 residues. The CDR3 protein is CASSQGTGRSDTEAFF. CDR3 bases: TGTGCCAGCAGCCAAGGGACAGGCCGGTCGGATACTGAAGCTTTCTTT.

The rearrangement uses TRBV7-8 and TRBJ2-7, with 7 bases matching TRBD1. The germline CDR1 and CDR2 sequences are SGHVS and FQNEAQ. Trimming cost V 6 bases and J 2 bases; bases outside gene matches: 10. The CDR3 is 15 amino acids. CDR3 loop: CASSYPRQGAYEQYF. The CDR3 DNA sequence: TGTGCCAGCAGTTATCCTCGACAGGGTGCCTACGAGCAGTACTTC.

The gene calls are TRBV10-3 and TRBJ2-7, with a weak D call TRBD2 (7 bases). The CDR3 loop spans 13 amino acids. Germline V CDR1 and CDR2: ENHRY, SYGVKD. V gave up 10 bases and J gave up 3 bases, with 16 bases separating them. The CDR3 region is CATLYREGYEQYF. CDR3 DNA sequence: TGTGCCACCTTGTACAGGGAGGGCTACGAGCAGTACTTC.

J is TRBJ1-2 and V is TRBV3-1; D is unresolved. Looked up from germline, CDR1 is LGHDT and CDR2 is YNNKEL (reference sequence). The CDR3 is 11 residues long. V was clipped by 2 bases and J by 10 bases, with 8 bases between them. The CDR3 DNA reads as TGTGCCAGCAGCCAATACAGAAACTACACCTTC. Its translation: CASSQYRNYTF. Full variable domain (rest looked up from reference TRBV3-1 and TRBJ1-2): DTAVSQTPKYLVTQMGNDKSIKCEQNLGHDTMYWYKQDSKKFLKIMFSYNNKELIINETVPNRFSPKSPDKAHLNLHINSLELGDSAVYFCASSQYRNYTFGSGTRLTVV.

V and J are TRBV7-9 and TRBJ2-7; weak D call: TRBD1 (6 bases). The V end lost 4 bases, the J end lost 3 bases, and 16 bases lay between the germline ends. This CDR3 region has 15 residues. Germline values: CDR1 SEHNR, CDR2 FQNEAQ (reference sequence). The CDR3 DNA reads TGTGCCAGCAGCTCCGATTATCCCAGGGGCTACGAGCAGTACTTC. It codes for CASSSDYPRGYEQYF.